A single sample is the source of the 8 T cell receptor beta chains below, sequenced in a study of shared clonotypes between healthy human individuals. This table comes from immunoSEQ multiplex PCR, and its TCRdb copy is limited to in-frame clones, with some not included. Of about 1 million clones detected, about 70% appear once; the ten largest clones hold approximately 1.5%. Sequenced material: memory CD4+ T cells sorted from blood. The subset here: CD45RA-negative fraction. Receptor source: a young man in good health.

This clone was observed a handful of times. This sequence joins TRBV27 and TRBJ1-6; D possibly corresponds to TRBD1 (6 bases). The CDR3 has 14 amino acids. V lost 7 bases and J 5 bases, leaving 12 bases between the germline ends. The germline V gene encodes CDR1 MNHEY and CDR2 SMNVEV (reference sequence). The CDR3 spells CASIPDSHNSPLHF. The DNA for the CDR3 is TGTGCCAGCATCCCGGACAGCCATAATTCACCCCTCCACTTT.

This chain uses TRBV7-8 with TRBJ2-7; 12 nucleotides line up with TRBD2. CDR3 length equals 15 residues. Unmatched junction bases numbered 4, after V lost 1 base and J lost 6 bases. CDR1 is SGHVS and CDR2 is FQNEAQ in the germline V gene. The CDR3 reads CASSLDLAGGREQYF. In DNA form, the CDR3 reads TGTGCCAGCAGCTTAGACCTAGCGGGGGGGCGCGAGCAGTACTTC.

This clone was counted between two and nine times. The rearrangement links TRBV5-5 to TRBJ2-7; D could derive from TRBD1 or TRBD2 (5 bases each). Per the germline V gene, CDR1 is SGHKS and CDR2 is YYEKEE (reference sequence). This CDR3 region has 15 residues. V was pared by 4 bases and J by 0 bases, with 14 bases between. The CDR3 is CASSPQGDSSYEQYF. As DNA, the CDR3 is TGTGCCAGCAGCCCCCAGGGAGATAGCTCCTACGAGCAGTACTTC.

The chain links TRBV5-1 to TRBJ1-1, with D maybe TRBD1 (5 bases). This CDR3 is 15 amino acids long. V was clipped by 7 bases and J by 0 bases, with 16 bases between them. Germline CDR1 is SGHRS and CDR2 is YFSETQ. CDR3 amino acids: CASQTGPNMNTEAFF. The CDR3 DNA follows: TGCGCCAGCCAAACGGGACCGAATATGAACACTGAAGCTTTCTTT.

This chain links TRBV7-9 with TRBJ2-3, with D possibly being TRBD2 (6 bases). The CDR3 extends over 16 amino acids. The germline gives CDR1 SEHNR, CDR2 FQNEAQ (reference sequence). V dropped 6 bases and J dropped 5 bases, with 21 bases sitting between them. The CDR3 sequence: CASSLRPGGIGDTQYF. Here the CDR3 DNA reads TGTGCCAGCAGTCTCCGACCCGGAGGGATTGGAGATACGCAGTATTTT.

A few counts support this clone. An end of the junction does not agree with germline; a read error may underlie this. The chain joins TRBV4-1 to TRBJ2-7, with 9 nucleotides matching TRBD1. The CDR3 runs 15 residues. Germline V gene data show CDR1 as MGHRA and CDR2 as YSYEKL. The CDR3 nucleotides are TGCGCCAGCAGCGAAGAGGGACAGGGAACCTACGAGCAGTACTTC. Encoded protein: CASSEEGQGTYEQYF.

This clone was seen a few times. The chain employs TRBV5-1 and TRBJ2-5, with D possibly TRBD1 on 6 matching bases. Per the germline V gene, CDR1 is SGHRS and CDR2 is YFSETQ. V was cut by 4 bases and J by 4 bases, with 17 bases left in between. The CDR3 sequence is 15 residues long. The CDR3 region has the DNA TGCGCCAGCAGCCAAACAGGGAGTCCAGGAGAGACCCAGTACTTC. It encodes CASSQTGSPGETQYF.

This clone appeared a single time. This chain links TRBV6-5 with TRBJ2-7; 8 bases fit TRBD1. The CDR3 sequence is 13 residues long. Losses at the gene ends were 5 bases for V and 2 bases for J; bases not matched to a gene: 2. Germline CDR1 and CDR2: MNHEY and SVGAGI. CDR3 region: CASSGQGPYEQYF. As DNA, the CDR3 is TGTGCCAGCAGTGGACAGGGACCCTACGAGCAGTACTTC.